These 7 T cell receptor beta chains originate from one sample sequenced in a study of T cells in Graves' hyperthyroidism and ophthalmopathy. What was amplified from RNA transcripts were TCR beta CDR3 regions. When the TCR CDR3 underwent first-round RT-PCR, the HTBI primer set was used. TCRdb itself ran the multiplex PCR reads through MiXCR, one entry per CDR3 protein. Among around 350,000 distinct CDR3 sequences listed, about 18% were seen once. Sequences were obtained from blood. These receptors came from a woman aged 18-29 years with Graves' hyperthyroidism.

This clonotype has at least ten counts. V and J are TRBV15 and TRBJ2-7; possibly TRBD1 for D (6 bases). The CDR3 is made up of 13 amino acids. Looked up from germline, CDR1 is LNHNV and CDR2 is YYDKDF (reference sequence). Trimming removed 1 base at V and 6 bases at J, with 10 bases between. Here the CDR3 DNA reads TGTGCCACCAGCAGAGGTGTGGGGGCCGAGCAGTACTTC. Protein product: CATSRGVGAEQYF.

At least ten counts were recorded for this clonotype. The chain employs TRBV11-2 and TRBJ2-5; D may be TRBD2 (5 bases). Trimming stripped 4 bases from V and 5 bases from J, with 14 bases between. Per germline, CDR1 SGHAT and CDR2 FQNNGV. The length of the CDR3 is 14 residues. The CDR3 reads CASSSRTLRETQYF. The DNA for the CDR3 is TGTGCCAGCAGCTCCCGGACTCTTCGGGAGACCCAGTACTTC.

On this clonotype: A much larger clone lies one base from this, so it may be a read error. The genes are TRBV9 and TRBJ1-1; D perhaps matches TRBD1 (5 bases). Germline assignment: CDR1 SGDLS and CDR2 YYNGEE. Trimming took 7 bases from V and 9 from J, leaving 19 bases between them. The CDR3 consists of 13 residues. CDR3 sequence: CASCAARDVKAFF. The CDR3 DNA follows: TGTGCCAGCTGCGCCGCCCGGGACGTCAAAGCTTTCTTT.

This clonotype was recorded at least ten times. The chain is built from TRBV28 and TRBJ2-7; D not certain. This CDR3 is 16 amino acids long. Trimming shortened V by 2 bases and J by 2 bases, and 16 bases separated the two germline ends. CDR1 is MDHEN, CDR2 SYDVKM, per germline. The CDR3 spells CASSLSVVRTPYEQYF. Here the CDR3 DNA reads TGTGCCAGCAGTTTAAGCGTGGTCAGGACCCCCTACGAGCAGTACTTC.

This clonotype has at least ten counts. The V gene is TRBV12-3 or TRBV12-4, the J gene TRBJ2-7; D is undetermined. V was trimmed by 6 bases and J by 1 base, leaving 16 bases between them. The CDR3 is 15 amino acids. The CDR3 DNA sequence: TGTGCCAGCAGAGATGGATCGGGTACGTCCTACGAGCAGTACTTC. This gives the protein CASRDGSGTSYEQYF.

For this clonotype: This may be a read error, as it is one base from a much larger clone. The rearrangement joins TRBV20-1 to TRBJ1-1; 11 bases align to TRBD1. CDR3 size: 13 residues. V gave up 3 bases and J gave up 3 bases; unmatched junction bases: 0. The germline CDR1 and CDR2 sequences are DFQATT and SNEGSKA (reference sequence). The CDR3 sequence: CSARGQGDTEAFF. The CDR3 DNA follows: TGCAGTGCTAGGGGACAGGGGGACACTGAAGCTTTCTTT.

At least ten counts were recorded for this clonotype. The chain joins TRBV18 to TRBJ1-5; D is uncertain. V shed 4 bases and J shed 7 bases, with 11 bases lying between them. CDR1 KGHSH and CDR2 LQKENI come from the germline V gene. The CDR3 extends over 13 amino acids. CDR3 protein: CASSLTLGQPQHF. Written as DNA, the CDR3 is TGTGCCAGCTCACTGACACTAGGCCAGCCCCAGCATTTT.